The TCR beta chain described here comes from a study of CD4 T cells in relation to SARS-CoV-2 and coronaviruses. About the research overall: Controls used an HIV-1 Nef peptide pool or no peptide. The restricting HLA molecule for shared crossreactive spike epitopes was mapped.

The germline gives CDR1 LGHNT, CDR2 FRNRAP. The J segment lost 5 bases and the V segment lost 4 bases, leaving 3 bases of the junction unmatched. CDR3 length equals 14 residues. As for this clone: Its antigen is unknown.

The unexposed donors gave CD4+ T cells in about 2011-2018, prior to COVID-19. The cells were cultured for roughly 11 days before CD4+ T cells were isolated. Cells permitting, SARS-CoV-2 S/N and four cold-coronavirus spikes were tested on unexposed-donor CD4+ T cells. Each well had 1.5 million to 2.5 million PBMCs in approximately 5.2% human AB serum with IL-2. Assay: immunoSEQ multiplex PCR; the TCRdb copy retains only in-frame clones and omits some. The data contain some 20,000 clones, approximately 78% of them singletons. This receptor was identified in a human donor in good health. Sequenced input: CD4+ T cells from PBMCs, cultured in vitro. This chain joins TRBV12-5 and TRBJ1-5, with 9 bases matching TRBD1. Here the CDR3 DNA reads TGTGCTAGTGGTTCCGACAGGGGGGATCAGCCCCAGCATTTT. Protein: CASGSDRGDQPQHF.